Following are 30 T cell receptor beta chains from one sample sequenced in a study of OX40 agonist ivuxolimab in advanced cancers. Generated by immunoSEQ multiplex PCR, the TCRdb table keeps only in-frame clones and is missing some. The sample records roughly 97,000 clones, 70% to 90% being singletons. The sequencing used CD4+ or CD8+ T cells sorted from blood, collected in a trial of the OX40 agonist ivuxolimab. These receptors were obtained from an adult with an advanced solid tumor such as melanoma, head and neck, liver or kidney cancer.

The chain carries TRBV30 and TRBJ2-2; tentatively, D is TRBD1 (5 bases). This CDR3 spans 14 amino acids. V was shortened by 0 bases and J by 8 bases, with 13 bases between the two germline ends. Germline values: CDR1 GTSNPN, CDR2 SVGIG (reference sequence). DNA for the CDR3: TGTGCCTGGAGTGTACTTAGGGGTTTGGGGGAGCTGTTTTTT. It encodes CAWSVLRGLGELFF. Supplemented by reference TRBV30 and TRBJ2-2, the full variable domain reads SQTIHQWPATLVQPVGSPLSLECTVEGTSNPNLYWYRQAAGRGLQLLFYSVGIGQISSEVPQNLSASRPQDRQFILSSKKLLLSDSGFYLCAWSVLRGLGELFFGEGSRLTVL.

Only one count was recorded for this clone. The chain is built from TRBV6-5 and TRBJ2-7; 14 nucleotides align to TRBD2. With V trimmed by 6 bases and J by 3 bases, 4 bases remained unmatched. Germline V gene sequence: CDR1 MNHEY, CDR2 SVGAGI. The length of the CDR3 is 15 residues. CDR3 region: CASRDGLAGGYEQYF. In DNA, the CDR3 is TGTGCCAGCAGAGACGGACTAGCGGGGGGCTACGAGCAGTACTTC.

This rearrangement joins TRBV7-8 to TRBJ2-1; 7 nucleotides match TRBD2. V lost 8 bases and J lost 4; bases outside the gene matches: 11. This CDR3 is built from 15 residues. Germline-derived CDR1 and CDR2 are SGHVS and FQNEAQ. The CDR3, as DNA: TGTGCCAGCTCTAGTTTCGGGACTACATACAATGAGCAGTTCTTC. Its translation: CASSSFGTTYNEQFF.

The gene calls are TRBV30 and TRBJ1-3; possibly TRBD1 for D (5 bases). This CDR3 contains 14 residues. Trimming cost V 5 bases and J 4 bases, with 15 bases left between them. The germline V gene encodes CDR1 GTSNPN and CDR2 SVGIG (reference sequence). The CDR3 DNA reads as TGTGCCTGGGGAGATACGGGGCGAGGAAACACCATATATTTT. This gives the protein CAWGDTGRGNTIYF.

This clone was picked up a small number of times. This chain connects TRBV4-1 to TRBJ2-3, with 8 bases fitting TRBD1. Trimming cost V 3 bases and J 3 bases; bases outside gene matches: 11. CDR1 and CDR2 from the germline V gene are MGHRA and YSYEKL. This CDR3 is built from 17 residues. CDR3 in amino acids: CASSHQGRDRSTDTQYF. For the CDR3, the DNA is TGCGCCAGCAGCCACCAGGGCCGGGACAGGTCGACAGATACGCAGTATTTT.

This clone was seen a few times. The rearrangement joins TRBV10-3 to TRBJ1-5; D gene ambiguous. V shed 0 bases and J shed 9 bases, with 9 bases lying between them. The CDR3 consists of 13 residues. The germline CDR1 and CDR2 sequences are ENHRY and SYGVKD. The CDR3 here is CAISESRDRPQHF. The DNA of the CDR3 is TGTGCCATCAGTGAGTCTCGAGATCGGCCCCAGCATTTT.

As for this clone: Additional DNA sequences in this sample encode the identical CDR3. The chain combines TRBV7-2 with TRBJ2-3; TRBD2 matches 7 bases. This CDR3 has 14 residues. V gave up 3 bases and J gave up 2 bases; unmatched junction bases: 2. The germline gives CDR1 SGHTA, CDR2 FQGNSA. The CDR3 DNA is TGTGCCAGCAGCTTGGGAGGGGACACAGATACGCAGTATTTT. Amino acids: CASSLGGDTDTQYF.

The chain joins TRBV18 to TRBJ2-3, with 12 bases that match TRBD1. Looked up from germline, CDR1 is KGHSH and CDR2 is LQKENI. This CDR3 has 18 residues. The junction had 7 bases not matched to a gene; V was cut back by 3 bases and J by 0 bases. The DNA for the CDR3 is TGTGCCAGCTCACCCAGGGACAGGGGGCCATTTAGCACAGATACGCAGTATTTT. Amino acid sequence: CASSPRDRGPFSTDTQYF.

The chain combines TRBV5-1 with TRBJ2-7, with 8 positions matching TRBD1. This CDR3 spans 13 amino acids. Losses at the gene ends were 4 bases for V and 6 bases for J; bases not matched to a gene: 6. Looked up from germline, CDR1 is SGHRS and CDR2 is YFSETQ. CDR3 in amino acids: CASSPGQGGEQYF. CDR3 bases: TGCGCCAGCAGCCCCGGACAGGGAGGCGAGCAGTACTTC.

This clone was seen only once. The rearrangement links TRBV11-2 to TRBJ1-1; D call uncertain. Germline lookup yields CDR1 SGHAT and CDR2 FQNNGV. The V end was cut by 5 bases, the J end by 10 bases, with 14 bases between. This CDR3 region has 12 residues. CDR3 sequence reads: CASSPQEEGAFF. In DNA, the CDR3 is TGTGCCAGCAGCCCCCAAGAGGAGGGAGCTTTCTTT.

V gene TRBV5-1 combines with J gene TRBJ2-7; D gene ambiguous. The CDR3 has 12 residues. Trimming removed 4 bases from V and 0 bases from J, with 5 bases in between. The germline CDR1 and CDR2 sequences are SGHRS and YFSETQ. CDR3 sequence: CASSKSSYEQYF. CDR3 nucleotides: TGCGCCAGCAGCAAGAGCTCCTACGAGCAGTACTTC.

The V call is TRBV9, the J call TRBJ2-3; D ambiguous. This CDR3 has 14 amino acids. The germline V and J ends were trimmed by 3 bases and 4 bases, with 12 bases remaining between them. CDR1 is SGDLS and CDR2 is YYNGEE in the germline V gene. In nucleotides, the CDR3 is TGTGCCAGCAGCGCCGACATTGGGGCAGATACGCAGTATTTT. Its translation: CASSADIGADTQYF. Drawing the rest from reference TRBV9 and TRBJ2-3, the complete variable domain is DSGVTQTPKHLITATGQRVTLRCSPRSGDLSVYWYQQSLDQGLQFLIQYYNGEERAKGNILERFSAQQFPDLHSELNLSSLELGDSALYFCASSADIGADTQYFGPGTRLTVL.

The V gene is TRBV7-9, the J gene TRBJ1-2, with D perhaps TRBD1 (5 bases). V was shortened by 4 bases and J by 7 bases, with 22 bases between the two germline ends. The germline CDR1 and CDR2 sequences are SEHNR and FQNEAQ (reference sequence). CDR3 length: 16 residues. For the CDR3, the DNA is TGTGCCAGCAGCTCGGCCCCGACTAGGGGATCTTCTGGCTACACCTTC. Protein product: CASSSAPTRGSSGYTF.

V is TRBV7-2 and J is TRBJ2-5; possible D gene TRBD2, 6 bases. Per the germline V gene, CDR1 is SGHTA and CDR2 is FQGNSA. This CDR3 comprises 14 residues. The V gene lost 2 bases and the J gene lost 5 bases, with 12 bases spanning the gap. As DNA, the CDR3 is TGTGCCAGCAGCTTAAGGCTAGCGTTGGAGACCCAGTACTTC. Its protein product is CASSLRLALETQYF.

The rearrangement uses TRBV10-1 and TRBJ2-7; D is ambiguous. The V gene's germline CDR1 is WNHNN and CDR2 SYGVQD (reference sequence). V lost 3 bases and J 1 base, leaving 13 bases between the germline ends. This CDR3 has 15 residues. The CDR3 coding sequence is TGCGCCAGCAGTGACCACTCCGGACCTTCCTACGAGCAGTACTTC. It yields the protein CASSDHSGPSYEQYF.

The J gene is TRBJ1-6, the V gene TRBV5-5; D call uncertain. The CDR3 loop spans 15 amino acids. V shed 0 bases and J shed 4 bases, with 8 bases lying between them. CDR1 and CDR2 from the germline V gene are SGHKS and YYEKEE (reference sequence). This CDR3 reads CASSLGSLYNSPLHF. CDR3 bases: TGTGCCAGCAGCTTGGGTTCCTTATATAATTCACCCCTCCACTTT.

V gene TRBV7-3 combines with J gene TRBJ1-2; TRBD1 matches 7 bases. This CDR3 has 15 amino acids. V lost 2 bases to trimming and J lost 1 base; unmatched junction nucleotides: 4. Germline V CDR1 and CDR2: SGHTA, FQGTGA. The CDR3, as DNA: TGTGCCAGCAGCTTAGCGACAGGGATTAACTATGGCTACACCTTC. Protein product: CASSLATGINYGYTF. Full variable domain (rest looked up from reference TRBV7-3 and TRBJ1-2): GAGVSQTPSNKVTEKGKYVELRCDPISGHTALYWYRQSLGQGPEFLIYFQGTGAADDSGLPNDRFFAVRPEGSVSTLKIQRTERGDSAVYLCASSLATGINYGYTFGSGTRLTVV.

The V call is TRBV18, the J call TRBJ2-3; D perhaps matches TRBD2 (5 bases). Germline V lookup: CDR1 KGHSH, CDR2 LQKENI. The CDR3 is 11 amino acids. Trimming took 2 bases from V and 9 from J, leaving 6 bases between them. CDR3 in DNA: TGTGCCAGCTCACCAGGGGAGACGCAGTATTTT. Translated: CASSPGETQYF.

This sequence joins TRBV5-1 and TRBJ2-7, with 8 bases lining up with TRBD2. The CDR3 sequence is 16 residues long. The germline V gene encodes CDR1 SGHRS and CDR2 YFSETQ. V dropped 1 base and J dropped 5; count of bases not matched to a gene: 11. CDR3 sequence reads: CASSLPASGGTNEQYF. The CDR3 DNA reads TGCGCCAGCAGCTTGCCGGCCAGCGGGGGAACCAACGAGCAGTACTTC.

This chain joins TRBV19 and TRBJ2-3, with D tentatively TRBD2 (6 bases). This CDR3 spans 12 amino acids. The germline V and J ends were trimmed by 8 bases and 2 bases, with 8 bases remaining between them. Germline CDR1 LNHDA, CDR2 SQIVND (reference sequence). CDR3 nucleotide sequence: TGTGCCAGTGGGGGGTACACAGATACGCAGTATTTT. Translating gives CASGGYTDTQYF.

This clone was counted between two and nine times. The V gene is TRBV19, the J gene TRBJ1-5, with D possibly TRBD1 on 6 matching bases. This CDR3 is built from 13 residues. The ends were cut back, 5 bases at V and 7 bases at J, with 12 bases in the middle. Per germline, CDR1 LNHDA and CDR2 SQIVND (reference sequence). CDR3 nucleotides: TGTGCCAGTAGTCCCGGACAGCCACAGCCCCAGCATTTT. It is translated as CASSPGQPQPQHF.

The V call is TRBV7-2, the J call TRBJ1-1, with D tentatively TRBD1 (5 bases). Trimming shortened V by 3 bases and J by 4 bases, and 18 bases separated the two germline ends. Germline assignment: CDR1 SGHTA and CDR2 FQGNSA. The CDR3 covers 16 residues. CDR3 nucleotides: TGTGCCAGCAGCTTTCTGAAGGGCGCAGGGTCCACTGAAGCTTTCTTT. Its translation: CASSFLKGAGSTEAFF.

The chain recombines TRBV10-2 with TRBJ2-5; 12 nucleotides align to TRBD2. Germline trimming cut 8 bases from V and 5 bases from J; bases unmatched to any gene: 9. CDR1 and CDR2 from the germline V gene are WSHSY and SAAADI. CDR3 length: 15 residues. Written as DNA, the CDR3 is TGCGCCAGCCGGGCTAGCGGGGGGGCCGGTGAGACCCAGTACTTC. Amino acid sequence: CASRASGGAGETQYF.

The genes are TRBV29-1 and TRBJ2-7, with 13 positions matching TRBD2. Germline CDR1 and CDR2: SQVTM and ANQGSEA. The V gene end was trimmed by 4 bases and the J gene end by 2 bases; junction bases not matched to a gene: 5. This CDR3 contains 15 residues. Here the CDR3 DNA reads TGCAGCGTTGTAGGGACTAGCGGGGAAACCTACGAGCAGTACTTC. Amino acids: CSVVGTSGETYEQYF.

J is TRBJ2-2 and V is TRBV10-3; the match to TRBD1 covers 8 bases. V shed 2 bases and J 5 bases; nucleotides not matched to a gene: 4. This CDR3 has 15 amino acids. CDR1 is ENHRY, CDR2 SYGVKD, per germline. CDR3 loop: CAISEGQGKTGELFF. In nucleotides, the CDR3 is TGTGCCATCAGTGAGGGACAGGGAAAGACCGGGGAGCTGTTTTTT.

A single count supports this clone. V is TRBV4-1 and J is TRBJ1-1, with D possibly being TRBD1 (5 bases). Germline-derived CDR1 and CDR2 are MGHRA and YSYEKL. CDR3 length: 15 residues. Trimming stripped 4 bases from V and 1 base from J, with 13 bases between. The CDR3 is CASSLRTGGNTEAFF. Written as DNA, the CDR3 is TGCGCCAGCAGCCTTCGGACGGGGGGGAACACTGAAGCTTTCTTT.

This rearrangement joins TRBV5-1 to TRBJ2-3; 11 nucleotides match TRBD1. Losses at the gene ends were 1 base for V and 3 bases for J; bases not matched to a gene: 4. The germline CDR1 and CDR2 sequences are SGHRS and YFSETQ. The CDR3 length is 16 residues. CDR3 amino acids: CASSLTGTGGTDTQYF. The CDR3 DNA reads TGCGCCAGCAGCTTGACCGGGACAGGGGGTACAGATACGCAGTATTTT.

The chain carries TRBV28 and TRBJ1-2; the D gene is possibly TRBD1 (6 bases). V was shortened by 2 bases and J by 5 bases, with 12 bases between the two germline ends. CDR3 size: 14 residues. Germline V gene sequence: CDR1 MDHEN, CDR2 SYDVKM. The CDR3 reads CASSLTDRAYGYTF. In DNA, the CDR3 is TGTGCCAGCAGTTTAACGGACAGAGCATATGGCTACACCTTC.

V is TRBV18 and J is TRBJ1-1; 7 bases match TRBD1. Per the germline V gene, CDR1 is KGHSH and CDR2 is LQKENI. The V gene end was trimmed by 0 bases and the J gene end by 0 bases; junction bases not matched to a gene: 10. The CDR3 length is 18 residues. CDR3 residues: CASSPPRQGLGLNTEAFF. The CDR3 DNA is TGTGCCAGCTCACCACCTCGACAGGGTTTGGGGTTGAACACTGAAGCTTTCTTT.

The chain employs TRBV27 and TRBJ1-2; 9 bases fit TRBD1. V was clipped by 6 bases and J by 6 bases; unmatched bases: 5. The germline V gene encodes CDR1 MNHEY and CDR2 SMNVEV (reference sequence). The CDR3 totals 13 residues. CDR3 residues: CASSVRDRDGYTF. CDR3 bases: TGTGCCAGCAGCGTCCGGGACAGGGATGGCTACACCTTC.